Shown below are 15 T cell receptor beta chains from a single sample sequenced in a study of cytomegalovirus exposure and HLA in healthy donors. 13 Jbeta primers and 60 Vbeta primers were used for the PCR. TCRdb's copy holds only in-frame clones and misses some; the assay was immunoSEQ multiplex PCR. The sample holds around 93,000 clones, just under 80% seen once. Sequencing was performed on PBMCs. All receptors derive from a woman in her 40s in good health and CMV-seronegative.

The chain uses TRBV28 and TRBJ2-5; tentative D call: TRBD1 (6 bases). V lost 3 bases and J 1 base, leaving 12 bases between the germline ends. Germline V CDR1 and CDR2: MDHEN, SYDVKM. The CDR3 length is 15 residues. This CDR3 is CASSFSRGLQETQYF. CDR3 bases: TGTGCCAGCAGTTTTTCCAGGGGCCTCCAAGAGACCCAGTACTTC.

The chain carries TRBV6-6 and TRBJ2-1; 9 positions match TRBD2. The CDR3 spans 14 residues. The germline V gene has CDR1 MNHNY and CDR2 SVGAGI (reference sequence). After removal of 11 bases from V and 5 bases from J, the junction contained 10 bases not matched to a gene. For the CDR3, the DNA is TGTGCCGGGGGCCGGCCTAGCGGGGACAATGAGCAGTTCTTC. Protein product: CAGGRPSGDNEQFF.

This chain links TRBV28 with TRBJ1-3; D gene unclear. Trimming left V 6 bases short and J 0 bases short, with 12 bases between. CDR1 and CDR2 (germline): MDHEN, SYDVKM. The CDR3 covers 15 residues. The CDR3 coding sequence is TGTGCCAGCAGGAGGGCCAGCCTCTCTGGAAACACCATATATTTT. It codes for CASRRASLSGNTIYF.

The chain employs TRBV9 and TRBJ2-1, with TRBD2 matching 9 bases. V lost 5 bases and J lost 6; bases outside the gene matches: 9. The CDR3 spans 15 residues. The V gene's germline CDR1 is SGDLS and CDR2 YYNGEE. CDR3 DNA sequence: TGTGCCAGCAGTGGTAGCGGGAGTTGGGGCAATGAGCAGTTCTTC. Translating gives CASSGSGSWGNEQFF.

In this sample, this clone turned up a few times. The chain joins TRBV2 to TRBJ1-2; weak D call: TRBD1 (5 bases). The V gene's germline CDR1 is SNHLY and CDR2 FYNNEI. The V gene lost 4 bases and the J gene lost 7 bases, with 16 bases spanning the gap. This CDR3 contains 14 residues. The CDR3 region has the DNA TGTGCCAGCAGTGGTTTCGGGGGTTCGGGTGGCTACACCTTC. Its protein product is CASSGFGGSGGYTF.

The gene calls are TRBV4-2 and TRBJ1-2; D possibly corresponds to TRBD1 (5 bases). Trimming took off 8 bases at V and 8 bases at J, with 15 bases between the two ends. Germline CDR1 is LGHNA and CDR2 is YNFKEQ. This CDR3 has 12 residues. In DNA, the CDR3 is TGTGCCAGCCTAGGGGAATTGGCGGGCTACACCTTC. Its translation is CASLGELAGYTF.

V is TRBV5-1 and J is TRBJ2-7, with 9 nucleotides matching TRBD1. The CDR3 length is 15 residues. In germline, CDR1 is SGHRS, CDR2 YFSETQ. The V gene end was trimmed by 0 bases and the J gene end by 7 bases; junction bases not matched to a gene: 8. DNA of the CDR3: TGCGCCAGCAGCTTGGTGGCACAGGGGGCGCGGGAGCAGTACTTC. This codes for CASSLVAQGAREQYF.

CDR3 DNA: TGCGCCAGCAGCTTTCAGGGTAATACCTACGAGCAGTACTTC. Amino acids: CASSFQGNTYEQYF. This chain links TRBV5-1 with TRBJ2-7; a weak D match, TRBD1 (5 bases). Germline V gives CDR1 SGHRS, CDR2 YFSETQ. CDR3 length: 14 amino acids. Trimming stripped 2 bases from V and 2 bases from J, with 11 bases between.

This clone was found a few times. An end of the junction differs from the germline gene, which may be a read error. CDR3: CASSLDRLNNQPQHF. The CDR3 DNA reads TGTGCCAGCAGTTTGGACAGGTTAAACAATCAGCCCCAGCATTTT. The rearrangement links TRBV5-6 to TRBJ1-5; 7 bases fit TRBD1. In germline, CDR1 is SGHDT, CDR2 YYEEEE. This CDR3 has 15 amino acids.

The chain employs TRBV27 and TRBJ2-6; 7 bases fit TRBD1. V trimming: 3 bases; J trimming: 2 bases; junction bases outside the gene matches: 4. Germline V gene sequence: CDR1 MNHEY, CDR2 SMNVEV (reference sequence). The CDR3 runs 16 residues. The CDR3 loop reads CASSFQTGAGANVLTF. The CDR3 DNA reads as TGTGCCAGCAGTTTCCAAACAGGGGCTGGGGCCAACGTCCTGACTTTC.

This clone appeared many times. The rearrangement uses TRBV5-1 and TRBJ1-1; TRBD1 is a possible D gene (5 bases). The CDR3 contains 14 residues. Germline loops: CDR1 SGHRS, CDR2 YFSETQ. V shed 4 bases and J shed 6 bases, with 16 bases lying between them. The CDR3 DNA is TGCGCCAGCAGCGCGGGACTTTCGAGTGCTGAAGCTTTCTTT. Residues: CASSAGLSSAEAFF.

This chain links TRBV5-6 with TRBJ2-3; D might be TRBD1 (5 bases). V lost 4 bases and J lost 0, with 15 bases in between. This CDR3 comprises 16 residues. Germline V gene lookup returns CDR1 SGHDT and CDR2 YYEEEE. CDR3 sequence: CASSMRTGSSTDTQYF. In nucleotides, the CDR3 is TGTGCCAGCAGCATGCGAACAGGATCGAGCACAGATACGCAGTATTTT. The full variable domain, its missing parts supplied by reference TRBV5-6 and TRBJ2-3, is DAGVTQSPTHLIKTRGQQVTLRCSPKSGHDTVSWYQQALGQGPQFIFQYYEEEERQRGNFPDRFSGHQFPNYSSELNVNALLLGDSALYLCASSMRTGSSTDTQYFGPGTRLTVL.

This rearrangement joins TRBV2 to TRBJ1-1; weak D call: TRBD1 (6 bases). CDR3 length: 13 residues. Germline V CDR1 and CDR2: SNHLY, FYNNEI. V lost 10 bases and J lost 11, with 23 bases in between. The DNA for the CDR3 is TGTGCCAACAGGGTGGCAGGGGCCAGCGAGGCTTTCTTT. It specifies CANRVAGASEAFF. Full variable domain (missing parts from reference TRBV2 and TRBJ1-1): EPEVTQTPSHQVTQMGQEVILRCVPISNHLYFYWYRQILGQKVEFLVSFYNNEISEKSEIFDDQFSVERPDGSNFTLKIRSTKLEDSAMYFCANRVAGASEAFFGQGTRLTVV.

This clone turned up a few times. The V and J genes are TRBV5-1 and TRBJ2-7, with D tentatively TRBD2 (6 bases). V lost 0 bases and J 4 bases, leaving 11 bases between the germline ends. The CDR3 is 14 amino acids. CDR1 SGHRS and CDR2 YFSETQ come from the germline V gene. In nucleotides, the CDR3 is TGCGCCAGCAGCTTGGGGGGAGGTGGGTACGAGCAGTACTTC. It specifies CASSLGGGGYEQYF. Filled out from reference TRBV5-1 and TRBJ2-7, the complete variable domain reads KAGVTQTPRYLIKTRGQQVTLSCSPISGHRSVSWYQQTPGQGLQFLFEYFSETQRNKGNFPGRFSGRQFSNSRSEMNVSTLELGDSALYLCASSLGGGGYEQYFGPGTRLTVT.

This chain uses TRBV29-1 with TRBJ1-2, with D perhaps TRBD1 (6 bases). This CDR3 is built from 13 residues. Trimming took off 6 bases at V and 4 bases at J, with 15 bases between the two ends. Germline loops: CDR1 SQVTM, CDR2 ANQGSEA. Written as DNA, the CDR3 is TGCAGCGTGAATTCCGGGACAAGCTATGGCTACACCTTC. Encoded protein: CSVNSGTSYGYTF.